A single sample is the source of the 3 T cell receptor beta chains below, sequenced in a study of T cell clonality in common variable immunodeficiency. Study-wide points: In common variable immunodeficiency, TCR beta chains reportedly carried fewer deletions and N-nucleotide insertions.

The data were produced by immunoSEQ multiplex PCR, yet TCRdb's version contains in-frame clones alone and is incomplete. This sample has tens of thousands of clones, each found more than once. The antigens these receptors bind are not known. The sample was peripheral blood mononuclear cells. The receptors shown here come from a human donor with common variable immunodeficiency.

Concerning this clone: The observed sequence ends 3 residues before the CDR3 terminus, with the missing tail filled in from the germline J gene. The chain uses TRBV7-3 and TRBJ2-1; D possibly corresponds to TRBD2 (7 bases). CDR1 is SGHTA and CDR2 is FQGTGA in the germline V gene. The CDR3 has 15 residues. Trimming stripped 2 bases from V and 6 bases from J, with 14 bases between. Here the CDR3 reads CASSLWGGSGNEQFF. CDR3 DNA (partial): TGTGCCAGCAGCTTATGGGGGGGCTCAGGCAATGAG.

This clone was seen repeatedly, ten times or more. The read falls 3 residues short of the CDR3 end, and the missing part is taken from the germline J gene. The chain recombines TRBV7-2 with TRBJ2-5; 7 bases match TRBD2. This CDR3 spans 14 amino acids. V gave up 4 bases and J gave up 2 bases; unmatched junction bases: 4. CDR1 is SGHTA, CDR2 FQGNSA, per germline. CDR3 residues: CASSSRTRQETQYF. The covered CDR3 bases are TGTGCCAGCAGCTCCCGGACTAGGCAAGAGACC.

The table lists this clone with many counts. The CDR3 extends 3 residues past the end of the read, so its final part is completed from the germline J gene. This chain connects TRBV18 to TRBJ1-6; TRBD1 agrees at 7 bases. The germline gives CDR1 KGHSH, CDR2 LQKENI. This CDR3 contains 15 residues. V lost 4 bases and J lost 5; bases outside the gene matches: 5. CDR3 residues: CASSLDRANNSPLHF. The CDR3 DNA, read in part, is TGTGCCAGCTCACTCGACAGGGCGAATAATTCACCC.